The sequence of this T cell receptor (beta chain) was determined in a study of blood T cell repertoires in COVID-19. For the study at large: From the United States, Italy and Spain came samples of acute and convalescent COVID-19.

Enrollees, roughly 18 to 89 years old, lived in approximately 25 US areas. Among Cohort 3 donors, those recovered had two negative PCRs, clearance, or symptom resolution. Original processing notes: The assay estimated nucleated cells by amplifying reference gene primers. The assay was immunoSEQ multiplex PCR, and TCRdb's table has in-frame clones only and misses some. The DNA gave D and trimming, while V, J and clone size come from that table. The sample includes just under 250,000 clones, around 89% seen only once; the top ten take 3.5% to 4.5%. There are 15 residues in the CDR3. The trim removed 4 bases at V and 2 bases at J, leaving 8 bases unmatched. Germline V lookup: CDR1 LNHDA, CDR2 SQIVND (reference sequence).

This TCR was sampled from a woman in her 30s who had recovered from COVID-19. The chain employs TRBV19 and TRBJ2-7; 7 nucleotides match TRBD2. Sequenced: PBMCs or T cells enriched from blood (not recorded which). The CDR3: CASSKSGAGTYEQYF. The DNA of the CDR3 is TGTGCCAGTAGTAAGTCAGGAGCGGGGACCTACGAGCAGTACTTC.